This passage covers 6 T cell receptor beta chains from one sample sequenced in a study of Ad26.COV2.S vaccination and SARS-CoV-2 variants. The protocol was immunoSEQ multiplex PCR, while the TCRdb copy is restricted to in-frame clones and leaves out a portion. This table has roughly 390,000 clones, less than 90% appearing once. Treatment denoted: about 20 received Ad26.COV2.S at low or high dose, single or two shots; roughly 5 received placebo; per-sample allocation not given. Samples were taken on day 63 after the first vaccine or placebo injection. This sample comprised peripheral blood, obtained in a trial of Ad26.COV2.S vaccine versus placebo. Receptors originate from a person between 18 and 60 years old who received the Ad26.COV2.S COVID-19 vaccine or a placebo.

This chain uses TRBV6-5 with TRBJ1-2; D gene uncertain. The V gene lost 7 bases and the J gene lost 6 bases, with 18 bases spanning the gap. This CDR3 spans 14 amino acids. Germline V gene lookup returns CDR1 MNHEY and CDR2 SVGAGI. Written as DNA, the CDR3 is TGTGCCAGCACCCCAGTCTGGGAGCTCCATGGCTACACCTTC. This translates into CASTPVWELHGYTF.

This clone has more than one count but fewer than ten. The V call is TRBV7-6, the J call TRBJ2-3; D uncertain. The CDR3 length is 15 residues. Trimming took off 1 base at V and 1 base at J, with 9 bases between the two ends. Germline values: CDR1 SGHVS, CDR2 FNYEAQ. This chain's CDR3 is CASSLGSARTDTQYF. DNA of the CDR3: TGTGCCAGCAGCTTAGGTTCGGCACGCACAGATACGCAGTATTTT.

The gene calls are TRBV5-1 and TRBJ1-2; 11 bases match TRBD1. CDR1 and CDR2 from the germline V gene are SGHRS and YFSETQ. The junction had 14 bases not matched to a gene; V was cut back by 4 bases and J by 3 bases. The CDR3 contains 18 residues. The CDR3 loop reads CASSLPPEDRGLDYGYTF. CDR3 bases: TGCGCCAGCAGCCTACCCCCGGAGGACAGGGGGCTTGACTATGGCTACACCTTC.

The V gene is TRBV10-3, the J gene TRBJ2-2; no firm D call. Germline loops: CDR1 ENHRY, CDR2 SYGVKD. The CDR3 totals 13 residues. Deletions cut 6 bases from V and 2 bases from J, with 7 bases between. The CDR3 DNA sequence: TGTGCCATCAGACGAATTAACACCGGGGAGCTGTTTTTT. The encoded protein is CAIRRINTGELFF.

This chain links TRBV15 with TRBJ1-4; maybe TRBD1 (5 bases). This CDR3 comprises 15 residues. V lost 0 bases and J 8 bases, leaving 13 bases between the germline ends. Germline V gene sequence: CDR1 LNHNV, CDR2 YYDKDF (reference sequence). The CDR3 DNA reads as TGTGCCACCAGCAGAGACCCCGGGGCACGGGAAAAACTGTTTTTT. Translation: CATSRDPGAREKLFF.

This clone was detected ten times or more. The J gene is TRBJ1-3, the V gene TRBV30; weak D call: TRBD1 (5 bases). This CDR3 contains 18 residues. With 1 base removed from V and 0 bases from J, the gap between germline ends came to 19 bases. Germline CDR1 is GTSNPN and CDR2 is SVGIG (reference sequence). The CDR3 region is CAWSEGVRVHLSGNTIYF. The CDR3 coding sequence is TGTGCCTGGAGTGAAGGGGTCAGGGTACACCTCTCTGGAAACACCATATATTTT.